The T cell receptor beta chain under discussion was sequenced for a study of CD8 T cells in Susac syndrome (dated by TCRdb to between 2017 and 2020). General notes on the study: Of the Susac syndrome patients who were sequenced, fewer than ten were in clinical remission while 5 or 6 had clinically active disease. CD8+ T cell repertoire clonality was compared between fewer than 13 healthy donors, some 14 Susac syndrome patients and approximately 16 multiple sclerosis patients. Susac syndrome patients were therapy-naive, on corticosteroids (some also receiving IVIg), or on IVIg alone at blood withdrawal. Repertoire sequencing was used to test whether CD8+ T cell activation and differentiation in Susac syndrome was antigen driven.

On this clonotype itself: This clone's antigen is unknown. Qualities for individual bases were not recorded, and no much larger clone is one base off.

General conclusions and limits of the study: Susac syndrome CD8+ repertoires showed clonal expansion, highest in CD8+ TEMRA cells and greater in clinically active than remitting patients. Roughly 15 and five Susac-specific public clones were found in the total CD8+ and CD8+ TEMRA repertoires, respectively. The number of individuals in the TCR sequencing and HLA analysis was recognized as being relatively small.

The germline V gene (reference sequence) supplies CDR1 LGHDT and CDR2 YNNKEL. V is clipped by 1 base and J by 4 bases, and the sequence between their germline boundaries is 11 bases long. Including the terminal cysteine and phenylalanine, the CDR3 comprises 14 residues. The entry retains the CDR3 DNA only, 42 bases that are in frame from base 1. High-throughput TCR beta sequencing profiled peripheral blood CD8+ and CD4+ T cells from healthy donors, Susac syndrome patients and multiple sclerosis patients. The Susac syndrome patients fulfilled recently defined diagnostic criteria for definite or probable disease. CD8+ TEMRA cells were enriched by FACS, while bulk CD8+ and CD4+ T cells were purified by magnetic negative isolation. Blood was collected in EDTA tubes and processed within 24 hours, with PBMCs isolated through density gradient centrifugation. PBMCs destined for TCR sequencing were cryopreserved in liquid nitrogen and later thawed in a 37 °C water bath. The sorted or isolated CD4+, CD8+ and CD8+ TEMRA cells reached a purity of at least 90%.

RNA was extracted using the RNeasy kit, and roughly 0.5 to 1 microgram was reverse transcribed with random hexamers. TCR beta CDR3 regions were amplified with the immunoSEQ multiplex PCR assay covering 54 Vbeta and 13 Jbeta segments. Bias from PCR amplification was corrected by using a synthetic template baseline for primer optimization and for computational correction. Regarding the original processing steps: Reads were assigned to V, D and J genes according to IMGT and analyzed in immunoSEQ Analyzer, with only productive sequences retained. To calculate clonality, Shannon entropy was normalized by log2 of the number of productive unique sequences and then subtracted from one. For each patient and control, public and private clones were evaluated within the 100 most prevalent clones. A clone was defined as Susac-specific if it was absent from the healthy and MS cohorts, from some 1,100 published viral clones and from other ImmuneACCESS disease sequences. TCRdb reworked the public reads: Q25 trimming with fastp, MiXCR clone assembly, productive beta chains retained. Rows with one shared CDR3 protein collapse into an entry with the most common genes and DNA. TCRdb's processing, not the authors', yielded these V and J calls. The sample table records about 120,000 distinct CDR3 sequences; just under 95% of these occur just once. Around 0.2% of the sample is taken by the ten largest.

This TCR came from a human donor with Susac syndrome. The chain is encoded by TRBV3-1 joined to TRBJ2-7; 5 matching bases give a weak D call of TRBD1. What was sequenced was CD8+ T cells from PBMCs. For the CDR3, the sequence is CASSQGLGAYEQYF. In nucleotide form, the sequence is TGTGCCAGCAGCCAAGGTTTAGGGGCGTACGAGCAGTACTTC.